A selection of T cell receptor beta chains follows, all from one sample in a study of T cell changes during pregnancy in multiple sclerosis. Assay used: immunoSEQ multiplex PCR; TCRdb lists only in-frame clones, some missing. The sample records tens of thousands of clones, roughly 89% being singletons. Source: peripheral blood, taken after pregnancy. The source is a female donor in good health, enrolled as a control in a pregnancy study. CDR3s include the opening cysteine and the closing phenylalanine or tryptophan. Each record gives: V gene, D gene, clone size, J gene, CDR3 protein, CDR3 DNA. A D gene is named only where the DNA matches it firmly. The size entry is marked missing in some rows and otherwise reads once, few, many or a size class.

V: TRBV29-1
D: .
size: .
J: TRBJ1-2
CDR3: CSVEDPGSNYGYTF
DNA: TGCAGCGTTGAAGATCCAGGATCAAACTATGGCTACACCTTC

V: TRBV10-3
D: .
size: .
J: TRBJ1-5
CDR3: CAISEGGQPQHF
DNA: TGTGCCATCAGTGAAGGGGGTCAGCCCCAGCATTTT

V: TRBV18
D: .
size: .
J: TRBJ2-7
CDR3: CASSPWDSEQYF
DNA: TGTGCCAGCTCACCGTGGGACTCCGAGCAGTACTTC

V: TRBV15
D: .
size: .
J: TRBJ1-1
CDR3: CATSRGGGGGSEAFF
DNA: TGTGCCACCAGCAGAGGGGGAGGGGGGGGATCTGAAGCTTTCTTT

V: TRBV6-5
D: .
size: once
J: TRBJ1-1
CDR3: CASSRREHTEAFF
DNA: TGTGCCAGCAGCCGCCGGGAACACACTGAAGCTTTCTTT

V: TRBV11-2
D: TRBD1
size: .
J: TRBJ1-2
CDR3: CASDRGGWDGYTF
DNA: TGTGCCAGCGACCGAGGGGGCTGGGATGGCTACACCTTC

V: TRBV18
D: TRBD1
size: .
J: TRBJ1-3
CDR3: CASSPLGQGAYTIYF
DNA: TGTGCCAGCTCACCACTTGGACAGGGGGCTTACACCATATATTTT

V: TRBV29-1
D: TRBD1
size: .
J: TRBJ1-2
CDR3: CSVENRDSTSYGYTF
DNA: TGCAGCGTTGAGAATAGGGACAGTACATCCTATGGCTACACCTTC

V: TRBV4-3
D: .
size: .
J: TRBJ2-5
CDR3: CASSHLRSEMGRETQYF
DNA: TGCGCCAGCAGCCACCTTAGGTCGGAAATGGGGCGAGAGACCCAGTACTTC

V: TRBV7-9
D: .
size: once
J: TRBJ1-1
CDR3: CASSLVIGGIGNTEAFF
DNA: TGTGCCAGCAGCTTAGTTATCGGGGGAATCGGCAACACTGAAGCTTTCTTT

V: TRBV6-4
D: .
size: .
J: TRBJ2-2
CDR3: CASSEVLLINTGELFF
DNA: TGTGCCAGCAGTGAAGTCCTGCTAATAAACACCGGGGAGCTGTTTTTT

V: TRBV6-5
D: TRBD1
size: .
J: TRBJ2-1
CDR3: CASSYSGTGYNEQFF
DNA: TGTGCCAGCAGTTATTCCGGGACAGGGTACAATGAGCAGTTCTTC

V: TRBV2
D: TRBD1
size: .
J: TRBJ2-1
CDR3: CASSGDRGHQNEQFF
DNA: TGTGCCAGCAGTGGGGACAGGGGCCACCAGAATGAGCAGTTCTTC

V: TRBV30
D: TRBD1
size: .
J: TRBJ2-1
CDR3: CAWSAGQWNNEQFF
DNA: TGTGCCTGGAGTGCGGGACAGTGGAACAATGAGCAGTTCTTC

V: TRBV5-4
D: .
size: .
J: TRBJ2-3
CDR3: CASSSDPDTQYF
DNA: TGTGCCAGCAGTTCAGATCCAGATACGCAGTATTTT

V: TRBV10-1
D: TRBD2
size: .
J: TRBJ2-5
CDR3: CANPEGGGLRETQYF
DNA: TGCGCCAACCCCGAGGGCGGGGGGCTCCGGGAGACCCAGTACTTC